A single sample gave rise to the 31 T cell receptor beta chains below, sequenced in a study of T cells expressing NK-cell markers. Using the 5' RACE reads, TCRdb records one entry per CDR3 protein without DNA. This listing includes about 450,000 distinct CDR3 sequences. The source material was blood T cells: a sorted CD56 or NKG2C T cell subset, CD4+ or CD8+ T cells, or bulk PBMC T cells (not recorded which). Every receptor here comes from a woman between 18 and 70 years old in good health.

CDR3: CASSQVPTSGTYNEQFF. This chain joins TRBV4-3 and TRBJ2-1; without DNA, the TCRdb call of TRBD2 cannot be checked. CDR1 LGHNA and CDR2 YSLEER come from the germline V gene. The CDR3 consists of 17 residues.

The chain employs TRBV20-1 and TRBJ2-1; the D gene TCRdb calls, TRBD2, cannot be checked with no DNA. CDR3 length: 16 amino acids. Germline CDR1 reads DFQATT; CDR2 reads SNEGSKA (reference sequence). CDR3 loop: CSASHGAGTSGNEQFF.

CDR3 region: CASSIGITDTQYF. V gene TRBV19 combines with J gene TRBJ2-3; the TCRdb call, TRBD1, lacks DNA for checking. The CDR3 runs 13 residues. From germline, CDR1 is LNHDA and CDR2 SQIVND (reference sequence). Supplemented by reference TRBV19 and TRBJ2-3, the full variable domain reads DGGITQSPKYLFRKEGQNVTLSCEQNLNHDAMYWYRQDPGQGLRLIYYSQIVNDFQKGDIAEGYSVSREKKESFPLTVTSAQKNPTAFYLCASSIGITDTQYFGPGTRLTVL.

The rearrangement links TRBV10-3 to TRBJ2-7; TCRdb names TRBD1, which stays unverified in the absence of DNA. The CDR3 has 15 amino acids. Germline V CDR1 and CDR2: ENHRY, SYGVKD. This CDR3 reads CAISDQQGSGYEQYF.

The V gene is TRBV7-9, the J gene TRBJ2-3; TCRdb proposes TRBD1, but this gene call is untestable without DNA. The CDR3 is 15 residues long. Per germline, CDR1 SEHNR and CDR2 FQNEAQ (reference sequence). This CDR3 is CASSSGDRVIDTQYF.

The V gene is TRBV20-1, the J gene TRBJ2-1; TCRdb outputs TRBD2, but without DNA this stays unchecked. In germline, CDR1 is DFQATT, CDR2 SNEGSKA (reference sequence). This CDR3 is 12 amino acids long. CDR3 sequence reads: CSAPRASGEQFF.

J is TRBJ2-1 and V is TRBV11-1; as DNA is missing, the TRBD2 call by TCRdb cannot be tested. CDR3 length equals 14 residues. CDR1 is SGHAT, CDR2 FQDESV, per germline (reference sequence). The chain's CDR3 is CASSLLAGSNEQFF.

The V and J genes are TRBV3-1 and TRBJ2-5; TCRdb picks TRBD2, but there is no DNA to check that call. This CDR3 spans 16 amino acids. The V gene's germline CDR1 is LGHDT and CDR2 YNNKEL (reference sequence). CDR3 sequence reads: CASSQPGLADKETQYF.

The chain recombines TRBV11-2 with TRBJ1-6. Germline V gene data show CDR1 as SGHAT and CDR2 as FQNNGV. The CDR3 runs to 13 residues. This CDR3 is CASTFGGDSPLHF.

This chain joins TRBV20-1 and TRBJ2-1. This CDR3 is built from 15 residues. Germline lookup yields CDR1 DFQATT and CDR2 SNEGSKA (reference sequence). The chain's CDR3 is CSAREGDSGYNEQFF.

This sequence joins TRBV18 and TRBJ2-1; TCRdb returns TRBD2, unconfirmable since there is no DNA. Germline-derived CDR1 and CDR2 are KGHSH and LQKENI. The CDR3 is made up of 15 amino acids. CDR3 sequence: CASSPRLAFDNEQFF.

V and J are TRBV7-3 and TRBJ2-1. Germline CDR1 and CDR2: SGHTA and FQGTGA. CDR3 length: 16 amino acids. The CDR3 protein is CASSPIGPSSYNEQFF.

The chain's CDR3 is CASSLILADFYEQYF. The V call is TRBV5-1, the J call TRBJ2-7; TCRdb picks TRBD2, but there is no DNA to check that call. Germline assignment: CDR1 SGHRS and CDR2 YFSETQ. There are 15 residues in the CDR3.

The V and J genes are TRBV4-3 and TRBJ2-1; TCRdb calls TRBD2, which cannot be checked without DNA. The CDR3 consists of 16 residues. Germline CDR1 LGHNA, CDR2 YSLEER. The CDR3 here is CASSQATSGSYNEQFF.

The chain is built from TRBV20-1 and TRBJ2-1; TCRdb's assignment of TRBD2 cannot be checked, as there is no DNA. Germline-derived CDR1 and CDR2 are DFQATT and SNEGSKA (reference sequence). The length of the CDR3 is 15 residues. CDR3: CSAGLADLSYNEQFF.

CDR3 residues: CSVESTQGMPNTEAFF. V and J are TRBV29-1 and TRBJ1-1; TCRdb calls TRBD1, which cannot be checked without DNA. The CDR3 has 16 residues. Germline values: CDR1 SQVTM, CDR2 ANQGSEA. The entire variable domain, with the rest obtained from reference TRBV29-1 and TRBJ1-1, is as follows: SAVISQKPSRDICQRGTSLTIQCQVDSQVTMMFWYRQQPGQSLTLIATANQGSEATYESGFVIDKFPISRPNLTFSTLTVSNMSPEDSSIYLCSVESTQGMPNTEAFFGQGTRLTVV.

This chain links TRBV20-1 with TRBJ2-1. Germline-derived CDR1 and CDR2 are DFQATT and SNEGSKA (reference sequence). CDR3 size: 15 residues. The CDR3 reads CSARDLAENYNEQFF.

The chain joins TRBV12-3 or TRBV12-4 to TRBJ1-2; TCRdb indicates TRBD1, and absent DNA this call remains unverified. CDR3 length: 15 amino acids. Here the CDR3 reads CASSLSGTGSWGYTF.

The chain employs TRBV20-1 and TRBJ2-2; TCRdb proposes TRBD1, but this gene call is untestable without DNA. Germline V gene sequence: CDR1 DFQATT, CDR2 SNEGSKA (reference sequence). The CDR3 spans 14 residues. The CDR3 reads CSSYKQTRGGELFF.

This chain connects TRBV19 to TRBJ2-1; there is no DNA to check the TCRdb D call of TRBD1. The CDR3 runs to 15 residues. The germline gives CDR1 LNHDA, CDR2 SQIVND (reference sequence). The CDR3 protein is CASSIGTGTVHEQFF.

This rearrangement joins TRBV6-1 to TRBJ1-5; the D gene TCRdb calls, TRBD1, cannot be checked with no DNA. The germline V gene encodes CDR1 MNHNS and CDR2 SASEGT. The CDR3 runs 16 residues. CDR3 region: CASRTTGATANQPQHF.

The chain combines TRBV20-1 with TRBJ2-3. Germline values: CDR1 DFQATT, CDR2 SNEGSKA (reference sequence). The CDR3 consists of 14 residues. The CDR3 here is CSGPADPSTDTQYF.

The V and J genes are TRBV5-6 and TRBJ2-3. The germline V gene encodes CDR1 SGHDT and CDR2 YYEEEE. The CDR3 length is 17 residues. Here the CDR3 reads CASSLGGPFENTDTQYF.

The rearrangement links TRBV25-1 to TRBJ2-5; TCRdb lists TRBD1, though no DNA is available to test this call. The CDR3 runs to 16 residues. In germline, CDR1 is MGHDK, CDR2 SYGVNS. The CDR3 loop reads CASSDGGAGIQETQYF.

The chain links TRBV25-1 to TRBJ1-5. The CDR3 is made up of 15 amino acids. CDR1 MGHDK and CDR2 SYGVNS come from the germline V gene. The CDR3 sequence is CASSEEGRVNQPQHF.

The CDR3 sequence is CATSREPAGVVNEQFF. This chain links TRBV15 with TRBJ2-1; TCRdb lists TRBD2, though no DNA is available to test this call. The CDR3 runs to 16 residues. Per the germline V gene, CDR1 is LNHNV and CDR2 is YYDKDF (reference sequence).

The chain uses TRBV9 and TRBJ2-3; no DNA is available, so the TRBD2 call from TCRdb remains unchecked. CDR1 and CDR2 from the germline V gene are SGDLS and YYNGEE. CDR3 length: 14 residues. CDR3 amino acids: CASSVEGGLDTQYF. Complete variable domain (other parts from reference TRBV9 and TRBJ2-3): DSGVTQTPKHLITATGQRVTLRCSPRSGDLSVYWYQQSLDQGLQFLIQYYNGEERAKGNILERFSAQQFPDLHSELNLSSLELGDSALYFCASSVEGGLDTQYFGPGTRLTVL.

The chain links TRBV7-9 to TRBJ2-3; TCRdb indicates TRBD2, and absent DNA this call remains unverified. CDR1 is SEHNR and CDR2 is FQNEAQ in the germline V gene (reference sequence). This CDR3 spans 12 amino acids. CDR3 loop: CASSSIEGTQYF.

The chain's CDR3 is CASSPTSGRSLNEQFF. The genes are TRBV11-3 and TRBJ2-1; lacking DNA, the TRBD2 call made by TCRdb goes unchecked. Per the germline V gene, CDR1 is SGHNT and CDR2 is YENEEA. The CDR3 has 16 residues.

This CDR3 reads CSVVRGSSYNEQFF. The chain links TRBV29-1 to TRBJ2-1. Germline values: CDR1 SQVTM, CDR2 ANQGSEA. This CDR3 has 14 amino acids.

The chain employs TRBV28 and TRBJ2-7. The V gene's germline CDR1 is MDHEN and CDR2 SYDVKM. The CDR3 runs 13 residues. CDR3 residues: CASSFTQQYEQYF.